This T cell receptor beta chain was recovered during a study of cytomegalovirus exposure and HLA in healthy donors (dated by TCRdb to between 2016 and 2019). Regarding the study in general: An earlier analysis of 550 to 700 of the donors reported roughly 270 Gb of sequence data and some 120 million unique TCR beta sequences from some 180 million T cells. About 280 gigabases of sequencing data and 70 million to 100 million unique TCR sequences made up an early release that covered approximately 650 HLA-typed donors. Among the 398 genotyped donors, 81% belonged to the genetic ancestry cluster associated with self-reported Caucasian donors. The aim of the study was to test whether cataloging public T cell receptors could identify signatures of past pathogen exposure. Using immunosequencing, the study profiled T cell repertoires from 500 to 800 subjects and related those repertoires to cytomegalovirus serostatus. Besides the first cohort of under 700 subjects, a separate validation cohort made up of roughly 120 different subjects was used. To predict cytomegalovirus infection status, the study combined high-throughput TCR immunosequencing, statistical association of individual TCRs with disease status, and machine learning. A later analysis re-analyzed previously published TCR beta repertoires from roughly 600 donors and added high-resolution HLA genotyping to study TCR occurrence patterns. In the later analysis, no new phenotypic data were used to find candidate immune exposures; instead, reliance was placed on TCR beta sequences and their occurrence across donors. An earlier analysis of 587 of the donors used high-throughput TCR beta sequencing to judge whether each TCR beta V gene segment behaved as functional or pseudogenic. Alongside the repertoire data, information on donor age, sex, ethnicity and CMV serostatus was compiled. A later genetic analysis used genome-wide SNP genotypes for about three fifths of the 666 donors, treating that subset as a discovery cohort. All discovery cohort repertoires had been generated using a single sequencing platform. Class I and class II HLA loci were covered by the typing at four-digit resolution. The number of typed donors differed by locus: roughly 629-630 for A, B, C, DRB1 and DQB1; 500 to 550 for DQA1; around 580 for DPA1; and some 470 for DPB1. A handful of DR-DQ haplotypes were treated as single units for association and clustering because of strong linkage in the cohort. Among about 390 genotyped donors of the cohort, an average of 235,054 unique TCR beta nucleotide sequences were sequenced per donor, about a sixth of them non-productive.

Study-wide findings and limitations: In the study, about 150 TCR beta chains were listed as associated with cytomegalovirus. The 87-base-pair reads could not distinguish some IMGT-functional V segments, including TRBV6-2 and TRBV6-3, so those segments were excluded. This cohort had only TCR beta chains sequenced, and the lack of alpha or paired-chain data limited which features could be detected. A few of the identified cytomegalovirus-associated TCR beta chains were confirmed in vitro to be specific for cytomegalovirus antigens. Because counts were too low, roughly 17 rarely observed V segments, including chromosome 9 orphons, were left out of the earlier analysis of several hundred of the donors. In a later analysis, HLA-associated TCR beta chains showed more clonal expansion and lower generation probabilities than non-associated chains that were equally common. A later genetic analysis associated a missense DCLRE1C variant with V-gene and J-gene trimming of TCR beta chains, and an independent cohort replicated the association. A later analysis found that TCR association rates varied across HLA loci, with DRB1 alleles showing the most associated TCRs and HLA-C alleles the fewest. Because HLA typing was unavailable for some donors at each locus, only the typed subset was used in association tests. In a later analysis, several top co-occurrence clusters were reported to appear linked to parvovirus B19, influenza, CMV and Epstein-Barr virus. According to the authors, the approach could potentially be generalized to other disease states and immunological phenotypes. While some public TCRs were present in many individuals, most TCR sequences turned up only very rarely across donors. A later genetic analysis reported fewer N-insertions in productive TCRs among donors in an Asian-associated ancestry cluster than the approximately 670-donor mean. A group of highly shared sequence variants was considered likely to be a technical artifact of the sequencing pipeline. A later analysis associated 15,000 to 20,000 TCR beta sequences with specific HLA alleles at a false discovery rate of 0.05. Sequencing depth was assumed to be roughly uniform across donors in the presence/absence analyses, though that assumption may not hold. In a later analysis, most CMV-associated TCR beta chains were found to appear HLA-restricted, with HLA associations seemingly driven largely by CMV exposure. In an earlier analysis of 587 of the donors, most TCR beta V segments appeared in productive rearrangements about 90% or about 30% of the time, broadly matching IMGT annotations. The classifier was reported to diagnose cytomegalovirus status with high specificity and sensitivity in both the original and validation cohorts. Correlated functional status among segregating V segments might reflect linkage disequilibrium, but an unknown experimental factor could not be ruled out. When HLA alleles, especially DR and DQ, strongly co-occurred, TCR associations were difficult to assign to individual alleles. A further reported finding was that TCR beta sequences accurately predicted the HLA-A and HLA-B alleles for most subjects in the first cohort. Immune exposure information for the cohort was limited to CMV serostatus.

CDR1 MDHEN and CDR2 SYDVKM were looked up in the germline V gene. Measured from the cysteine to the phenylalanine, the CDR3 is 10 residues long. Only the CDR3 portion is preserved as DNA: 30 bases, with reading frame beginning at the first base. The cohort was made up of 500 to 800 healthy bone marrow donors. All cohort members were sampled while nominally healthy, although unrecorded immune exposures were likely present. The donor was CMV seronegative and belonged to the group of 320 or so seronegative cohort members. A peripheral blood sample was provided by each donor, and peripheral blood mononuclear cells were used for TCR beta sequencing. Genomic DNA extraction from the blood cell samples was performed with the Qiagen DNeasy Blood Extraction Kit. For this clone: The antigen this receptor binds is unknown. No base quality information exists; no much larger clone differs at one position.

Receptors were amplified or captured by the immunoSEQ multiplex PCR assay. For the multiplex PCR, a mixture combining 60 forward primers for TCR Vbeta segments and 13 reverse primers for TCR Jbeta segments was used. The CDR3 region of rearranged TCR beta genes was amplified from genomic DNA by a multiplex PCR assay. The Illumina HiSeq System was used to sequence the amplified TCR beta libraries as 87-base-pair reads. The source study handled its data this way. In a later analysis, roughly 80 million unique TCR beta chains were counted across the roughly 610 repertoires, and roughly 10 million of these chains were shared by at least two donors. A nearest-neighbor algorithm error-corrected the raw reads and collapsed the reads into unique sequences, merging closely related sequences to remove PCR and sequencing errors. CDR3 sequences were aligned to IMGT reference sequences to assign V, D and J gene segments. For a sequence to be retained, at least a six-nucleotide match to both a V gene segment and a J gene segment was required. A rearrangement counted as productive if the CDR3 had no stop codons and remained in frame with V and J, and every other rearrangement counted as non-productive. CDR3 was defined according to IMGT convention as the region running from the second conserved V-encoded cysteine to the conserved J-encoded phenylalanine. The earlier analysis of fewer than 700 of the donors excluded sequences that lacked an unambiguous match to a single V gene segment. In an earlier analysis of several hundred of the donors, V segments were called functional above 56.7% productive rearrangements and were called segregating when the between-donor standard deviation exceeded 5%. A statistical classification framework was built for diagnosing cytomegalovirus status from the catalog of TCR beta chain sequences. In a later analysis, V and J genes were assigned by comparing TCR nucleotide sequences against IMGT/GENE-DB human TR gene sequences. Using the TCRdist pipeline, a later analysis assigned CDR3 sequences along with most-parsimonious VDJ recombination scenarios. In a later analysis, each TCR beta chain was defined by its CDR3 amino acid sequence together with its V-gene family, and reads lacking a unique V-gene family were excluded. A later analysis removed 592 highly shared, low-generation-probability nucleotide sequences to deal with suspected cross-contamination and a sequencing artifact. In a later analysis, a clonal expansion index for each public chain was calculated from normalized within-repertoire ranks of inferred template counts. Generation probabilities in a later analysis came from a VDJ recombination model fitted to out-of-frame rearrangements, and those results were checked against IGoR. In a later analysis, TCR-TCR, TCR-HLA and TCR-CMV co-occurrence was scored with hypergeometric tests, and a repertoire-size bias correction was applied to TCR pairs. False discovery rates were estimated in a later analysis by permuting HLA or CMV assignments 20 times. A later analysis grouped co-occurring TCRs with DBSCAN, adding TCRdist sequence similarity when clustering within HLA-allele-positive subsets. Repertoires with fewer than 30,000 or more than 120,000 public chains were left out of co-occurrence clustering, as were four to six repertoires with anomalous nucleotide sharing. Here the immuneACCESS table is served through TCRdb, limited to in-frame sequences with V and J called. Missing clones are a known gap in these copies; in checked studies unresolved V genes cover under half, and the rest lacks a known reason. Clone size and V and J calls were adopted from that table, with D and trimming inferred from the DNA. This sample holds about 140,000 clones; 66% were observed only once. The top ten constitute over 5% of the sample.

The receptor's source is a woman aged 55 to 70 in good health and CMV-seronegative. Sequencing was done on a sample of PBMCs. The chain was built from TRBV28 and TRBJ2-3, and the D gene may be TRBD2, 5 bases matching. CDR3 protein: CAISGDTQYF. The nucleotide sequence reads as follows: TGTGCTATCAGCGGAGATACGCAGTATTTT.